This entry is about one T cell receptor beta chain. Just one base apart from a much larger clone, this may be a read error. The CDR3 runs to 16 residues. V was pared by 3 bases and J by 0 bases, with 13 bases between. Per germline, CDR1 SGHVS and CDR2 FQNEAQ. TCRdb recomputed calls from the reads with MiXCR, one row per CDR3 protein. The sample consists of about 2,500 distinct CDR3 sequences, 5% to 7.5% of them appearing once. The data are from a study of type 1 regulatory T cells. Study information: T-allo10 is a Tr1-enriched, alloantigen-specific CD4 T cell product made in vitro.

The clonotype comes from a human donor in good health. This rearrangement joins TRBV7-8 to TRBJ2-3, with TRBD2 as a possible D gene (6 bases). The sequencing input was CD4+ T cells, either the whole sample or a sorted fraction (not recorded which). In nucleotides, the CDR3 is TGTGCCAGCAGCTTCACCGGGACTCCGAGCACAGATACGCAGTATTTT. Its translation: CASSFTGTPSTDTQYF.